A selection of T cell receptor beta chains follows, all from one sample in a study of control samples from healthy donors and cancer patients. Data came from immunoSEQ multiplex PCR; TCRdb stores just in-frame clones and leaves some out. The sample lists around 85,000 clones, about 89% occurring once. The sample was blood. These receptors originate from a woman aged 55-69 years in good health. Each CDR3 is given with its conserved first and last residue. The D gene is left open where the match is weak. Part of the rows lack a size; the others show once, few, many or a class for expanded clones.

.,TRBV11-2,TRBJ2-3,TRBD1,CASSLGTGTDTQYF,TGTGCCAGCAGCTTAGGGACAGGGACAGATACGCAGTATTTT
.,TRBV28,TRBJ2-3,.,CACRGVGATDTQYF,TGTGCCTGCAGAGGGGTGGGGGCCACAGATACGCAGTATTTT
.,TRBV7-9,TRBJ1-5,TRBD1,CASSLATGMSQPQHF,TGTGCCAGCAGCTTAGCGACAGGGATGTCTCAGCCCCAGCATTTT
few,TRBV19,TRBJ1-5,.,CASSIDRPGNQPQHF,TGTGCCAGTAGTATAGATCGGCCTGGGAATCAGCCCCAGCATTTT
.,TRBV5-5,TRBJ2-5,TRBD1,CASSLGQGGEETQYF,TGTGCCAGCAGCTTGGGACAGGGGGGGGAAGAGACCCAGTACTTC
.,TRBV7-7,TRBJ2-3,TRBD2,CASSRGVTDTQYF,TGTGCTAGCAGCCGGGGGGTCACAGATACGCAGTATTTT
.,TRBV18,TRBJ1-1,TRBD1,CASSTTGVTEAFF,TGTGCCAGCTCAACGACAGGGGTCACTGAAGCTTTCTTT
once,TRBV4-2,TRBJ2-7,.,CASSQVDPRDYEQYF,TGTGCCAGCAGCCAAGTAGACCCGCGAGATTACGAGCAGTACTTC
.,TRBV4-2,TRBJ1-1,.,CASSQQTGLNTEAFF,TGTGCCAGCAGCCAACAGACAGGATTGAACACTGAAGCTTTCTTT
.,TRBV6-1,TRBJ1-6,.,CASSESGISPLHF,TGTGCCAGCAGTGAGTCAGGGATTTCACCCCTCCACTTT
few,TRBV15,TRBJ2-3,TRBD2,CATSGRLSGRKADTQYF,TGTGCCACCAGCGGACGACTAAGCGGGAGGAAGGCAGATACGCAGTATTTT
.,TRBV2,TRBJ1-1,.,CATLSGSTEAFF,TGTGCCACCCTGAGTGGGTCAACTGAAGCTTTCTTT
.,TRBV28,TRBJ2-7,.,CASSLAGQVLSYEQYF,TGTGCCAGCAGTTTAGCTGGCCAGGTCCTTTCATACGAGCAGTACTTC
.,TRBV29-1,TRBJ1-2,.,CSVTLKAWDYGYTF,TGCAGCGTCACCCTCAAGGCTTGGGACTATGGCTACACCTTC
.,TRBV6-6,TRBJ1-4,.,CASSYPGNGEKLFF,TGTGCCAGCAGTTACCCGGGGAATGGAGAAAAACTGTTTTTT
.,TRBV6-6,TRBJ1-4,.,CASSYWMEKLFF,TGTGCCAGCAGTTATTGGATGGAAAAACTGTTTTTT
once,TRBV2,TRBJ2-7,TRBD1,CASSVLGTGSPEQYF,TGTGCCAGCAGTGTTTTAGGGACAGGGTCCCCCGAGCAGTACTTC
.,TRBV19,TRBJ1-2,.,CASSTNGAAIPRDGYTF,TGTGCCAGTAGTACCAACGGGGCAGCCATCCCGAGGGATGGCTACACCTTC
once,TRBV4-3,TRBJ2-7,TRBD2,CASSQEWLAAVSYEQYF,TGCGCCAGCAGCCAAGAGTGGCTAGCGGCTGTCTCCTACGAGCAGTACTTC
.,TRBV12-2,TRBJ1-1,.,CASLIIPTGPVNTEAFF,TGTGCAAGTCTCATTATACCGACAGGGCCCGTGAACACTGAAGCTTTCTTT
.,TRBV12-3/TRBV12-4,TRBJ1-1,.,CASSWTVNTEAFF,TGTGCCAGCAGCTGGACCGTGAACACTGAAGCTTTCTTT